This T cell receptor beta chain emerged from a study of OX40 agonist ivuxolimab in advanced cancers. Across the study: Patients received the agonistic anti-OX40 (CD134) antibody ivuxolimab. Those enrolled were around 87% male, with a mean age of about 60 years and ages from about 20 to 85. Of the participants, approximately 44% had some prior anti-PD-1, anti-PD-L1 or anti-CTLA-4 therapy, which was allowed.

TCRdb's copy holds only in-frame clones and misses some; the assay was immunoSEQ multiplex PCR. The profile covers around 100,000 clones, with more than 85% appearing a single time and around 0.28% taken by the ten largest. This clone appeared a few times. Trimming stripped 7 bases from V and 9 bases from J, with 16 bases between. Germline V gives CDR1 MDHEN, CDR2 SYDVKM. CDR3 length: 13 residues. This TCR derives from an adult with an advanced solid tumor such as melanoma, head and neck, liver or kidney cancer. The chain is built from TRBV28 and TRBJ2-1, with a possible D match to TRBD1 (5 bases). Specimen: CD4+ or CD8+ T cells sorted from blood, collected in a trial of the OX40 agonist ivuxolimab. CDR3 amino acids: CASTTFLGREQFF. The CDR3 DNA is TGTGCCAGCACAACCTTTCTGGGGCGTGAGCAGTTCTTC.